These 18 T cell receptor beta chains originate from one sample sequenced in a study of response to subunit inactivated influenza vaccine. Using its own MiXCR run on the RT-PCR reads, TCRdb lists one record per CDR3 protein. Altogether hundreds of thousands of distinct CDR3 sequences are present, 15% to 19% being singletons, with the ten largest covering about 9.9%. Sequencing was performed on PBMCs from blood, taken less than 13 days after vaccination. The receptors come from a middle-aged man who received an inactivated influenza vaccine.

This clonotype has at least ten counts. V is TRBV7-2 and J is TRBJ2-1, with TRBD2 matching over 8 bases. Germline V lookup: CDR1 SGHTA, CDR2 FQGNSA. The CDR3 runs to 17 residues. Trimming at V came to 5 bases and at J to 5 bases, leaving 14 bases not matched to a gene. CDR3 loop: CASSPSSIAGSNNEQFF. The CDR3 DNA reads TGTGCCAGCAGCCCATCCTCCATAGCGGGAAGTAACAATGAGCAGTTCTTC.

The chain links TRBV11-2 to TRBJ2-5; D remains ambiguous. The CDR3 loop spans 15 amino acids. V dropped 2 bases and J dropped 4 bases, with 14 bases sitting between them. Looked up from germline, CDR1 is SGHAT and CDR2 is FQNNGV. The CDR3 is CASSLLSYSGETQYF. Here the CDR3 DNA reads TGTGCCAGCAGCTTACTAAGTTATTCAGGAGAGACCCAGTACTTC.

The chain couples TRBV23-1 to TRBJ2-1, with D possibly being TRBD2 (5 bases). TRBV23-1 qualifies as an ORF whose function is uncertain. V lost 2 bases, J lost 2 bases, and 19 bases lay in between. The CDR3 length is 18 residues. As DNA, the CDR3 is TGCGCCAGCAGTCAAATTCCCCGGGGAAGGGTAACCTACAATGAGCAGTTCTTC. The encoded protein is CASSQIPRGRVTYNEQFF.

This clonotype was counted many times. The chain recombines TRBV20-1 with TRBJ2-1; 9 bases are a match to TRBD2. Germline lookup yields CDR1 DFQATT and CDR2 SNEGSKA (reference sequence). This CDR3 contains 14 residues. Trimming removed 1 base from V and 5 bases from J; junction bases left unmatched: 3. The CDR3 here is CSARGLAGNNEQFF. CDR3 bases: TGCAGTGCTAGAGGTCTAGCGGGGAACAATGAGCAGTTCTTC.

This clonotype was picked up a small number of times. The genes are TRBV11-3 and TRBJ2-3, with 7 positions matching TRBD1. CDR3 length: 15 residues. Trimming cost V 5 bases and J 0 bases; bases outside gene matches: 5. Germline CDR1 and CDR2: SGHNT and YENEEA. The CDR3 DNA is TGTGCCAGCAGCGTCCGGGACAGCAGCACAGATACGCAGTATTTT. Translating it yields CASSVRDSSTDTQYF.

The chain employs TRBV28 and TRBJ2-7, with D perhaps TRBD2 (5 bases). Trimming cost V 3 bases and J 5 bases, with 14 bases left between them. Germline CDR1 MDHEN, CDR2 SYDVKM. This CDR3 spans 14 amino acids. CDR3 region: CASSLWLARNEQYF. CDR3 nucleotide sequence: TGTGCCAGCAGTTTGTGGCTAGCACGTAACGAGCAGTACTTC.

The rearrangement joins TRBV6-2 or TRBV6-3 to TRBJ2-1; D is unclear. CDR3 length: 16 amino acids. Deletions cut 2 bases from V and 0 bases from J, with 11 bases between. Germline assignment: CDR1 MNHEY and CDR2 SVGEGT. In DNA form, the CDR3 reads TGTGCCAGCAGTTACAGTTGGCATAGCTCCTACAATGAGCAGTTCTTC. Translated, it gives CASSYSWHSSYNEQFF.

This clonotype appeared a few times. For the CDR3, the DNA is TGTGCCAGCAGCCGTAGTTCGGAGCCCCAGCATTTT. Translating it yields CASSRSSEPQHF. The chain is built from TRBV3-1 and TRBJ1-5; D unclear. Germline CDR1 is LGHDT and CDR2 is YNNKEL (reference sequence). This CDR3 is 12 amino acids long. Trimming shortened V by 4 bases and J by 8 bases, and 9 bases separated the two germline ends.

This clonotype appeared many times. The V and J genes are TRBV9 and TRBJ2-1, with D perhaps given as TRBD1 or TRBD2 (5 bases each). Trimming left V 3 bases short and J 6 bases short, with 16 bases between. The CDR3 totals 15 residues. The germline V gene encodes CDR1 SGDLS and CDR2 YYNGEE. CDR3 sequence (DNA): TGTGCCAGCAGCGATACCCCGGGACGGATCAATGAGCAGTTCTTC. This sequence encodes CASSDTPGRINEQFF.

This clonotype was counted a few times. CDR3 residues: CASSNLVGEGGYTF. CDR3 in DNA: TGTGCCAGCAGCAACCTCGTAGGGGAGGGAGGCTACACCTTC. The rearrangement links TRBV12-3 or TRBV12-4 to TRBJ1-2, with D perhaps matching TRBD1 (5 bases). This CDR3 has 14 amino acids. Trimming cost V 6 bases and J 8 bases, with 19 bases left between them.

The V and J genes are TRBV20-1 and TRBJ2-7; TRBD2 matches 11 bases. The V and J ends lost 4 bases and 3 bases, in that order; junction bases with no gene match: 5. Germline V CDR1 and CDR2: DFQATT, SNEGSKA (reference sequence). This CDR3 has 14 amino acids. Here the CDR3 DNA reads TGCAGTGCTACTAGCGGGAGGACTCTCTACGAGCAGTACTTC. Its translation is CSATSGRTLYEQYF.

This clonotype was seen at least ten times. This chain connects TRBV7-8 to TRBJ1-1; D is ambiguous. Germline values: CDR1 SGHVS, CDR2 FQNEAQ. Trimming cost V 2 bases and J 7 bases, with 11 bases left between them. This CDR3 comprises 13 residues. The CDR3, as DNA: TGTGCCAGCAGCTTACCGGGCCCAATTGAAGCTTTCTTT. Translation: CASSLPGPIEAFF.

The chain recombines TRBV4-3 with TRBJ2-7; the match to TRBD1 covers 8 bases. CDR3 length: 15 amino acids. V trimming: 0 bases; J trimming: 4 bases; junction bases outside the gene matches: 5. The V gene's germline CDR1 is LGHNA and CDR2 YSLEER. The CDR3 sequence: CASSQDPGGQYEQYF. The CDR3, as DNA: TGCGCCAGCAGCCAAGATCCAGGGGGCCAGTACGAGCAGTACTTC.

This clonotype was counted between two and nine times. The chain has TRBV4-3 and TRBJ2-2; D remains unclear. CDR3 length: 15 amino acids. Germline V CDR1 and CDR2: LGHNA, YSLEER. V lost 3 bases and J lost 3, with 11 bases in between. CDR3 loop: CASSHKIGDTGELFF. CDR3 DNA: TGCGCCAGCAGCCATAAGATAGGAGACACCGGGGAGCTGTTTTTT.

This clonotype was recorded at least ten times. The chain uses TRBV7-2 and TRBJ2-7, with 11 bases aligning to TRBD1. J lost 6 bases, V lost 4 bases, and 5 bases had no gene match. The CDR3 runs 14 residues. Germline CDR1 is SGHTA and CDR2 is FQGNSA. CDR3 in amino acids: CASSSGQGVGEQYF. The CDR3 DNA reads TGTGCCAGCAGCTCGGGACAGGGGGTAGGCGAGCAGTACTTC.

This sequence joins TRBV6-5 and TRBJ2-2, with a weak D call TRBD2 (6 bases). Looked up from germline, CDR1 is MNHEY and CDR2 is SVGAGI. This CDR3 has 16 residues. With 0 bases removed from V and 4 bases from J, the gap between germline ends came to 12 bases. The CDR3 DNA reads TGTGCCAGCAGTTACTCGAGGCAGGGAGGCACCGGGGAGCTGTTTTTT. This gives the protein CASSYSRQGGTGELFF.

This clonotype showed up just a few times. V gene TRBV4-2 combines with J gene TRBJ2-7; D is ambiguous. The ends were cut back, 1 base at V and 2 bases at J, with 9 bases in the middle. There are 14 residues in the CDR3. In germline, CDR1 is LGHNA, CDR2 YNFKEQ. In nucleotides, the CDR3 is TGTGCCAGCAGCCAAGGTGTTACAACCTACGAGCAGTACTTC. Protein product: CASSQGVTTYEQYF.

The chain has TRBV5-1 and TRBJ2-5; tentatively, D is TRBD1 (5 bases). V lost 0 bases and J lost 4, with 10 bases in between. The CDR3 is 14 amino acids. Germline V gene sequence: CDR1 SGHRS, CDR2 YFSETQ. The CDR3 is CASSLGGPGETQYF. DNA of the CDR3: TGCGCCAGCAGCTTGGGGGGCCCAGGAGAGACCCAGTACTTC.